Presented here are 16 T cell receptor beta chains from one specimen sequenced in a study of T-cell reconstitution after alpha-beta-depleted transplantation in children. The library targeted TCRbeta and was prepared with unique molecular identifiers. TCRdb itself ran the PCR reads through MiXCR, one entry per CDR3 protein. The sample holds over 100,000 distinct CDR3 sequences, approximately 8% seen once. This sample comprised PBMCs, obtained before TCRalphabeta/CD19-depleted stem cell transplant. The source is a boy between 2 and 10 years old with acute lymphoblastic leukemia, due to receive a stem cell transplant.

The sample holds a few counts of this clonotype. The V gene is TRBV28, the J gene TRBJ1-1; TRBD1 aligns across 11 bases. There are 14 residues in the CDR3. Looked up from germline, CDR1 is MDHEN and CDR2 is SYDVKM. The junction had 8 bases not matched to a gene; V was cut back by 3 bases and J by 11 bases. The CDR3 bases are TGTGCCAGCAGTTTTGGGGACAGGGGGTTTTACGCTTTCTTT. It codes for CASSFGDRGFYAFF.

The J gene is TRBJ1-3, the V gene TRBV6-5; the D gene is possibly TRBD1 (5 bases). Trimming took 4 bases from V and 0 from J, leaving 13 bases between them. Germline CDR1 is MNHEY and CDR2 is SVGAGI. This CDR3 has 16 amino acids. DNA of the CDR3: TGTGCCAGCAGTTTAACCCAGGGAAACTCTGGAAACACCATATATTTT. Translation gives CASSLTQGNSGNTIYF.

This clonotype has more than one count but fewer than ten. This rearrangement joins TRBV4-1 to TRBJ2-2; 11 bases match TRBD2. The trim removed 7 bases at V and 5 bases at J, leaving 3 bases unmatched. The germline V gene has CDR1 MGHRA and CDR2 YSYEKL. CDR3 length: 14 residues. The CDR3 protein is CASTLAGVTGELFF. For the CDR3, the DNA is TGCGCCAGCACACTAGCGGGGGTTACCGGGGAGCTGTTTTTT.

This clonotype was seen ten or more times. The chain is built from TRBV10-3 and TRBJ2-3; TRBD2 might be the D (6 bases). There are 13 residues in the CDR3. Trimming left V 7 bases short and J 5 bases short, with 13 bases between. Germline lookup yields CDR1 ENHRY and CDR2 SYGVKD. The CDR3 DNA reads TGTGCCATCAACGCGGGGCCGGGAGATACGCAGTATTTT. It yields the protein CAINAGPGDTQYF.

This clonotype was detected only a few times. The rearrangement links TRBV2 to TRBJ2-1, with 8 bases fitting TRBD2. Germline CDR1 is SNHLY and CDR2 is FYNNEI. The V gene end was trimmed by 3 bases and the J gene end by 9 bases; junction bases not matched to a gene: 10. The CDR3 is 15 amino acids. This CDR3 is CASSEGRGGNGEQFF. CDR3 DNA sequence: TGTGCCAGCAGTGAGGGTCGGGGGGGCAATGGTGAGCAGTTCTTC.

This chain joins TRBV5-4 and TRBJ2-1; 9 positions match TRBD2. Germline loops: CDR1 SGHNT, CDR2 YYREEE (reference sequence). The CDR3 loop spans 20 amino acids. Trimming removed 0 bases from V and 5 bases from J; junction bases left unmatched: 18. The CDR3 reads CASSLGRLTGGGARDNEQFF. The CDR3 bases are TGTGCCAGCAGCTTGGGACGGTTAACGGGCGGGGGGGCCCGGGACAATGAGCAGTTCTTC.

The table lists this clonotype with a few counts. CDR3 sequence: CASSTTSGGFTADTQYF. Here the CDR3 DNA reads TGCGCCAGCAGCACGACTAGCGGGGGATTCACCGCAGATACGCAGTATTTT. This sequence joins TRBV5-1 and TRBJ2-3, with 12 bases identical to TRBD2. CDR1 and CDR2 (germline): SGHRS, YFSETQ. The CDR3 length is 17 residues. V lost 4 bases and J lost 4; bases outside the gene matches: 10.

This clonotype was counted a few times. The chain links TRBV12-3 or TRBV12-4 to TRBJ2-5; 7 bases agree with TRBD1. The CDR3 spans 15 residues. Losses at the gene ends were 3 bases for V and 7 bases for J; bases not matched to a gene: 11. The CDR3 DNA reads as TGTGCCAGCAGTTTTTTTACCGGGACAGAGGGGACCCAGTACTTC. Protein sequence: CASSFFTGTEGTQYF.

This rearrangement joins TRBV12-3 or TRBV12-4 to TRBJ2-7; D gene uncertain. Trimming took off 2 bases at V and 0 bases at J, with 8 bases between the two ends. The CDR3 has 14 residues. CDR3 nucleotides: TGTGCCAGCAGTTTACTGTTGAGCTCCTACGAGCAGTACTTC. It translates to CASSLLLSSYEQYF.

This clonotype was counted only a few times. The V and J genes are TRBV4-3 and TRBJ1-1, with 8 positions matching TRBD1. The CDR3 sequence is 15 residues long. The trim removed 3 bases at V and 0 bases at J, leaving 3 bases unmatched. The V gene's germline CDR1 is LGHNA and CDR2 YSLEER. This chain's CDR3 is CASSQTGDMNTEAFF. Written as DNA, the CDR3 is TGCGCCAGCAGCCAGACAGGGGATATGAACACTGAAGCTTTCTTT.

This clonotype came up many times. The rearrangement joins TRBV7-9 to TRBJ2-5; D not certain. V dropped 5 bases and J dropped 2 bases, with 12 bases sitting between them. Germline-derived CDR1 and CDR2 are SEHNR and FQNEAQ (reference sequence). The CDR3 totals 14 residues. CDR3 in amino acids: CASSVTGPQETQYF. The CDR3 region has the DNA TGTGCCAGCAGCGTGACGGGCCCTCAAGAGACCCAGTACTTC.

This clonotype turned up a few times. The V and J genes are TRBV12-3 or TRBV12-4 and TRBJ2-7; 7 bases match TRBD2. J lost 5 bases, V lost 1 base, and 8 bases had no gene match. There are 15 residues in the CDR3. The CDR3 reads CASSLGTSRIHEQYF. The CDR3 DNA reads TGTGCCAGCAGTTTAGGGACTAGTCGTATCCACGAGCAGTACTTC.

This clonotype was seen at least ten times. The chain carries TRBV7-9 and TRBJ2-1; D call uncertain. Per the germline V gene, CDR1 is SEHNR and CDR2 is FQNEAQ (reference sequence). The CDR3 runs 13 residues. V was pared by 3 bases and J by 0 bases, with 3 bases between. The CDR3 sequence is CASSFPSYNEQFF. The CDR3 nucleotides read TGTGCCAGCAGCTTCCCCTCCTACAATGAGCAGTTCTTC.

This clonotype was observed many times. The rearrangement joins TRBV4-3 to TRBJ1-3; a possible D gene is TRBD1 (5 bases). V lost 0 bases, J lost 0 bases, and 21 bases lay in between. The CDR3 spans 20 residues. CDR1 and CDR2 (germline): LGHNA, YSLEER. CDR3 sequence: CASSQEPPGRRFGSGNTIYF. CDR3 sequence (DNA): TGCGCCAGCAGCCAAGAGCCTCCGGGACGACGGTTCGGCTCTGGAAACACCATATATTTT.

This clonotype was seen at least ten times. V and J are TRBV5-1 and TRBJ2-7, with 8 bases aligning to TRBD1. V lost 4 bases to trimming and J lost 3 bases; unmatched junction nucleotides: 6. The CDR3 sequence is 14 residues long. The germline gives CDR1 SGHRS, CDR2 YFSETQ. The CDR3 here is CASSGGGQVYEQYF. The CDR3 nucleotides read TGCGCCAGCAGCGGAGGGGGACAGGTCTACGAGCAGTACTTC.

This clonotype was detected many times. This chain uses TRBV12-3 or TRBV12-4 with TRBJ1-1; D is unresolved. The V end was cut by 5 bases, the J end by 10 bases, with 11 bases between. The CDR3 spans 11 residues. The CDR3 spells CASSPGRRAFF. The CDR3 DNA reads as TGTGCCAGCAGTCCTGGGAGACGAGCTTTCTTT.